This TCR beta chain was identified in a study of blood T cells in healthy people across ages. Whole-study findings and limits: Long-lived and aged donors differed, with more naive CD4+ cells and higher diversity in the long-lived.

Through a sample-barcoded 5' primer and a J-beta primer mix, a second PCR was run for roughly 6 to 12 cycles. Tags on each cDNA molecule came from a template-switch adaptor with 12 random nucleotides. Using its own MiXCR run on the 5' RACE reads, TCRdb lists one record per CDR3 protein. The data contain 1,300,000 or so distinct CDR3 sequences, 45% to 70% of them seen just once; the ten biggest clones take up over 5%. The CDR3 spans 15 residues. Germline values: CDR1 LNHNV, CDR2 YYDKDF (reference sequence). V lost 4 bases and J lost 7, with 17 bases in between. This clonotype was seen just once. Its antigen is still unknown. This could be a read error, since a much larger clone is one nucleotide away.

Sequenced material: blood. This TCR was recovered from a man younger than 35 in good health. V and J are TRBV15 and TRBJ2-1; D perhaps matches TRBD1 (5 bases). The CDR3, as DNA: TGTGCCACCAGCAAGGAAGGTAGCAGGGCAAATGAGCAGTTCTTC. Protein: CATSKEGSRANEQFF.